Listed below are T cell receptor beta chains from one sample, sequenced in a study of blood T cell repertoires in COVID-19. The table came from immunoSEQ multiplex PCR; TCRdb's copy has only in-frame clones and leaves some out. The sample comprises 200,000 to 250,000 clones, roughly 90% of which are singletons, and about 2.2% rests with the top ten. The sequenced sample consisted of peripheral blood. All receptors come from a woman in her 50s with acute or convalescent COVID-19. Both conserved end residues are part of each CDR3.

V gene	J gene	CDR3 protein
TRBV2	TRBJ2-2	CASSERLVPGTGELFF
TRBV6-5	TRBJ1-1	CASSIEGGANTEAFF
TRBV18	TRBJ2-7	CASSPGPWEGDEQYF
TRBV12-3/TRBV12-4	TRBJ2-3	CASSLPDSDTQYF
TRBV2	TRBJ1-1	CASSGYQRGTEAFF
TRBV2	TRBJ1-2	CASRDDRSYGYTF
TRBV27	TRBJ2-3	CAGQTGRNTDTQYF
TRBV7-2	TRBJ2-5	CASSLGGSGVGETQYF
TRBV7-2	TRBJ2-3	CASSLLPGTSGRSNTQYF
TRBV18	TRBJ1-5	CASSRGTGVGQPQHF
TRBV6-4	TRBJ2-3	CASSDSTGSDTQYF
TRBV18	TRBJ1-5	CASSPYGDINQPQHF
TRBV5-3	TRBJ1-4	CARSSTRGQGEEKLFF
TRBV6-5	TRBJ2-3	CASTPSRVSDTQYF
TRBV7-3	TRBJ2-2	CASSLLGATGELFF
TRBV28	TRBJ1-5	CASKPSNQPQHF
TRBV19	TRBJ2-2	CASRAGDFPTGELFF
TRBV29-1	TRBJ2-7	CSGEGRDIPYEQYF
TRBV27	TRBJ1-2	CASSPLYGTGINYGYTF
TRBV19	TRBJ1-5	CATGTDSNQPQHF
TRBV19	TRBJ2-5	CASSIVGKGLGGTQYF
TRBV6-5	TRBJ1-5	CASSYSSGQTQPQHF
TRBV6-6	TRBJ1-5	CASRVGDQPQHF
TRBV30	TRBJ2-5	CAWSVLDGAAETQYF
TRBV5-1	TRBJ2-3	CASSAYSSTDTQYF
TRBV13	TRBJ1-5	CASSLGGGGNQPQHF
TRBV5-4	TRBJ2-5	CASSLGSGGGRETQYF
TRBV6-5	TRBJ2-3	CASYRDRGTDTQYF
TRBV19	TRBJ1-3	CASNHRDGNTIYF
TRBV19	TRBJ1-2	CASSIPRLGSPGYTF
TRBV6-2/TRBV6-3	TRBJ2-3	CASSFPRGGGTDTQYF
TRBV19	TRBJ1-1	CASRWGTGQGSEAFF
TRBV11-3	TRBJ1-2	CASSFGFQVGYTF
TRBV28	TRBJ1-2	CASSQGDMGATYGYTF
TRBV20-1	TRBJ2-7	CSAQLGGEQYF
TRBV7-2	TRBJ2-1	CASSPYNEQFF
TRBV4-3	TRBJ2-5	CASSQEGQGYQETQYF
TRBV20-1	TRBJ1-5	CSASPAGNLGPQHF
TRBV7-2	TRBJ2-1	CASSPGTSVYNEQFF
TRBV3-1/TRBV3-2	TRBJ2-1	CASSQESWRVHYNEQFF
TRBV6-2/TRBV6-3	TRBJ2-7	CASSYSTGASYEQYF
TRBV30	TRBJ2-5	CAWSEGTSGGATQYF
TRBV7-8	TRBJ2-7	CASSLLVIASSSYEQYF
TRBV27	TRBJ2-3	CASSLPSAGARTSGSYSDTQYF
TRBV5-1	TRBJ2-3	CASSEGQGAGDTQYF
TRBV10-1	TRBJ2-3	CASSGQSTDTQYF
TRBV6-2/TRBV6-3	TRBJ1-2	CASSFRGRQTYGYTF
TRBV5-1	TRBJ2-6	CASSFSAGANVLTF
TRBV13	TRBJ1-2	CASSRTGHNYGYTF
TRBV16	TRBJ1-1	CASSQSQGRVTAEAFF